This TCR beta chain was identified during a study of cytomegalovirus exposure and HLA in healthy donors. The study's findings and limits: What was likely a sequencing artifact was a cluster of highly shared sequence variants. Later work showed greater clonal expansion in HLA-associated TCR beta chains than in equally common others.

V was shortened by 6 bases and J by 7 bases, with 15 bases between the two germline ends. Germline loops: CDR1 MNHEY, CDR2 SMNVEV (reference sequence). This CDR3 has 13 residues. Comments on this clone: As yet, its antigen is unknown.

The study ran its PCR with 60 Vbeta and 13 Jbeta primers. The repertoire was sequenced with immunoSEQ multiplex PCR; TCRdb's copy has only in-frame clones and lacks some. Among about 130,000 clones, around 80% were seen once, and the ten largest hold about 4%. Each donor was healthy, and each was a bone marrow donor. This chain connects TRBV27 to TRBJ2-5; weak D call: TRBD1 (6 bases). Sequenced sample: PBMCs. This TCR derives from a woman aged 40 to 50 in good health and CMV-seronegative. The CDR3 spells CASSSGVGATQYF. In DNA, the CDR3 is TGTGCCAGCAGCTCCGGGGTGGGGGCGACCCAGTACTTC.